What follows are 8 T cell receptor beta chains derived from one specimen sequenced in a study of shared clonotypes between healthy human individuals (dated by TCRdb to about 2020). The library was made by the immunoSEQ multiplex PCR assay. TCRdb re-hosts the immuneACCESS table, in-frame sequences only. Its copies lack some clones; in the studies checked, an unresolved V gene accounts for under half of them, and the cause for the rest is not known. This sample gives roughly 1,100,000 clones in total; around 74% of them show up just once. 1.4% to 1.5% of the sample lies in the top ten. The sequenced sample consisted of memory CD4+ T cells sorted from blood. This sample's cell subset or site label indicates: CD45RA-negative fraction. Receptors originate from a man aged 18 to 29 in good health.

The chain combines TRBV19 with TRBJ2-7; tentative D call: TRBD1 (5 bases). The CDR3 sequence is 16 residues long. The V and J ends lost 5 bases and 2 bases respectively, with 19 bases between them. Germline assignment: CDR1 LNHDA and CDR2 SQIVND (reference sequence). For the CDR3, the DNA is TGTGCCAGTAGTCGAACCTCGACAGTGCTGGCCTACGAGCAGTACTTC. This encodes CASSRTSTVLAYEQYF.

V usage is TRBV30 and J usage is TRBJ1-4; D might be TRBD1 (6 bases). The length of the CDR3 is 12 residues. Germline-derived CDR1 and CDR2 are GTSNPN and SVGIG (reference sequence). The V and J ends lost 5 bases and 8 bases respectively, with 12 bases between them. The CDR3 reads CAWGQGMEKLFF. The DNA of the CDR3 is TGTGCCTGGGGGCAGGGGATGGAAAAACTGTTTTTT.

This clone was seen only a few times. CDR3 DNA: TGTGCTAGTGCCCTCACGGGTGGACAAGGCCTTCTTTATAGCAATCAGCCCCAGCATTTT. Amino acid sequence: CASALTGGQGLLYSNQPQHF. The chain couples TRBV12-5 to TRBJ1-5, with D possibly being TRBD1 (5 bases). Deletions cut 7 bases from V and 0 bases from J, with 28 bases between. CDR1 is LGHNT and CDR2 is FRNRAP in the germline V gene. This CDR3 has 20 amino acids.

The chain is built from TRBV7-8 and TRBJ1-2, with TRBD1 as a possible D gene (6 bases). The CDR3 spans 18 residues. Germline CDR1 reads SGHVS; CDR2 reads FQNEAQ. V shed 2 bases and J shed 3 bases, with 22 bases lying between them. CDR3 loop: CASSLPGTGALIDYGYTF. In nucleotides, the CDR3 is TGTGCCAGCAGCTTACCTGGCACGGGGGCGCTCATAGACTATGGCTACACCTTC.

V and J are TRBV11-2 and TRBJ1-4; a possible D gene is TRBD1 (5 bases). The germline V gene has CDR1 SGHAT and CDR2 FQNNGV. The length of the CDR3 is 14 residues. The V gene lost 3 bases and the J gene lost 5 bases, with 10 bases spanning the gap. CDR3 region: CASSFTAGNEKLFF. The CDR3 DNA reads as TGTGCCAGCAGCTTTACGGCAGGGAATGAAAAACTGTTTTTT.

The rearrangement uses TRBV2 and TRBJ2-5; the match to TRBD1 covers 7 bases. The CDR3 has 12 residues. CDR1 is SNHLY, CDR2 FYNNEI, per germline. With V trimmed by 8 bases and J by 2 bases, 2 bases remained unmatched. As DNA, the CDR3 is TGTGCCAGCCAGGGGGATCAAGAGACCCAGTACTTC. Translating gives CASQGDQETQYF.

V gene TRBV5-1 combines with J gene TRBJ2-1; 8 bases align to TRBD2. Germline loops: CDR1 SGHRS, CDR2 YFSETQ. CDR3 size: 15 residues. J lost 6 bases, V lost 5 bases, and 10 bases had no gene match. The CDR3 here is CASSQSGTSSNEQFF. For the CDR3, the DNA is TGCGCCAGCAGTCAGTCCGGGACTAGTTCCAATGAGCAGTTCTTC.

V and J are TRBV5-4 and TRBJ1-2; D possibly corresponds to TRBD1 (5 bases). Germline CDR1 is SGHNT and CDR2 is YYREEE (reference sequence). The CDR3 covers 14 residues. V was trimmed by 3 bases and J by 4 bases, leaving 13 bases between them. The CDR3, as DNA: TGTGCCAGCAGCTCAATGACAGAACCCTATGGCTACACCTTC. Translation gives CASSSMTEPYGYTF.